These T cell receptor beta chains were read from a single sample in a study of early T cells in non-severe SARS-CoV-2 infection. One entry per CDR3 protein results from TCRdb running MiXCR on the 5' RACE reads. In the table there are about 48,000 distinct CDR3 sequences, approximately 7.6% of which are singletons. Sequencing was performed on whole blood. These receptors originate from an adult who was a healthcare worker with PCR-confirmed SARS-CoV-2 infection or an uninfected control (not recorded which). The CDR3 runs from the conserved cysteine through the conserved F or W. The order of the fields is V gene, J gene, CDR3 protein.

V gene: TRBV11-3
J gene: TRBJ2-3
CDR3 protein: CASSLEAAGARDTQYF

V gene: TRBV6-5
J gene: TRBJ2-5
CDR3 protein: CASSYSEESFQETQYF

V gene: TRBV4-2
J gene: TRBJ2-6
CDR3 protein: CASSQGTVPGANVLTF

V gene: TRBV20-1
J gene: TRBJ1-1
CDR3 protein: CSASGGANTEAFF

V gene: TRBV14
J gene: TRBJ2-2
CDR3 protein: CASSRLAGGLLWTGELFF

V gene: TRBV7-9
J gene: TRBJ2-7
CDR3 protein: CASSLVASGGLLYSYEQYF

V gene: TRBV2
J gene: TRBJ2-1
CDR3 protein: CASTGVQSYNEQFF

V gene: TRBV5-1
J gene: TRBJ1-5
CDR3 protein: CASSLGDSLSNQPQHF

V gene: TRBV21-1
J gene: TRBJ1-5
CDR3 protein: CASNPPRVGQPQHF

V gene: TRBV12-3/TRBV12-4
J gene: TRBJ2-2
CDR3 protein: CASSLDRPNTGELFF

V gene: TRBV12-3/TRBV12-4
J gene: TRBJ2-1
CDR3 protein: CASSKAGTSAYNEQFF

V gene: TRBV3-1
J gene: TRBJ2-4
CDR3 protein: CASSQDLVGAKNIQYF

V gene: TRBV6-6
J gene: TRBJ1-1
CDR3 protein: CASSYRAEAFF

V gene: TRBV4-3
J gene: TRBJ2-2
CDR3 protein: CASSQNTGELFF

V gene: TRBV20-1
J gene: TRBJ1-1
CDR3 protein: CSAKPSGWEAFF

V gene: TRBV27
J gene: TRBJ2-3
CDR3 protein: CASSLSAALDTQYF

V gene: TRBV18
J gene: TRBJ2-2
CDR3 protein: CASSPVAGELFF

V gene: TRBV6-6
J gene: TRBJ1-4
CDR3 protein: CASEGQGGEKLFF

V gene: TRBV29-1
J gene: TRBJ1-1
CDR3 protein: CSVEPPGANTEAFF

V gene: TRBV18
J gene: TRBJ2-5
CDR3 protein: CASSPGGSETQYF

V gene: TRBV11-2
J gene: TRBJ1-4
CDR3 protein: CASSFTGGHEKLFF

V gene: TRBV12-3/TRBV12-4
J gene: TRBJ2-2
CDR3 protein: CASSFVQHTGELFF

V gene: TRBV7-9
J gene: TRBJ2-3
CDR3 protein: CASSFALTSGGTDTQYF

V gene: TRBV7-9
J gene: TRBJ2-5
CDR3 protein: CASSLRGGRETQYF

V gene: TRBV4-1
J gene: TRBJ1-1
CDR3 protein: CASSQDITFTEAFF

V gene: TRBV7-8
J gene: TRBJ2-3
CDR3 protein: CASSLAGGQTDTQYF

V gene: TRBV20-1
J gene: TRBJ2-7
CDR3 protein: CSARGDSYEQYF

V gene: TRBV5-1
J gene: TRBJ2-1
CDR3 protein: CASSWGNEQFF

V gene: TRBV19
J gene: TRBJ1-4
CDR3 protein: CASSIRTGGGEKLFF

V gene: TRBV27
J gene: TRBJ2-7
CDR3 protein: CASSLLGRPYEQYF

V gene: TRBV4-1
J gene: TRBJ2-5
CDR3 protein: CASSQVLQETQYF

V gene: TRBV19
J gene: TRBJ2-1
CDR3 protein: CASSWGMNEQFF

V gene: TRBV10-3
J gene: TRBJ1-1
CDR3 protein: CATRGRDQYTEAFF